This entry lists 18 T cell receptor beta chains sequenced from one sample in a study of cytomegalovirus exposure and HLA in healthy donors. The PCR used 60 Vbeta and 13 Jbeta primers. TCRdb's table, derived via immunoSEQ multiplex PCR, lists solely in-frame clones and lacks some. Counted here are 150,000 to 200,000 clones, roughly three quarters occurring once; the ten biggest clones make up around 15%. The specimen sequenced was PBMCs. These receptors were taken from a woman aged 40 to 49 in good health and CMV-seronegative.

This clone was seen a few times. V gene TRBV4-1 combines with J gene TRBJ1-1, with 7 nucleotides matching TRBD1. Germline lookup yields CDR1 MGHRA and CDR2 YSYEKL. This CDR3 spans 15 amino acids. V shed 0 bases and J 7 bases; nucleotides not matched to a gene: 8. CDR3 loop: CASSQEGQGGVEAFF. DNA of the CDR3: TGCGCCAGCAGCCAAGAGGGGCAGGGGGGCGTTGAAGCTTTCTTT.

Of note for this clone: The junction departs from the called germline gene at one end, perhaps through a read error. The chain carries TRBV11-1 and TRBJ2-7; 8 bases agree with TRBD1. Looked up from germline, CDR1 is SGHAT and CDR2 is FQDESV (reference sequence). This CDR3 comprises 14 residues. CDR3 amino acids: CASSPRQGSFEQYF. The CDR3 DNA reads TGTGCCAGCAGCCCCAGACAGGGGTCCTTCGAGCAGTACTTC.

A word on this clone: The identical CDR3 is also encoded by other nucleotide sequences in the sample. V is TRBV19 and J is TRBJ2-3; 11 bases fit TRBD1. The V gene end was trimmed by 5 bases and the J gene end by 4 bases; junction bases not matched to a gene: 2. The CDR3 contains 14 residues. Germline assignment: CDR1 LNHDA and CDR2 SQIVND (reference sequence). CDR3 residues: CASSLGQGADTQYF. The CDR3 nucleotides are TGTGCCAGTAGTCTGGGACAGGGGGCAGATACGCAGTATTTT.

The rearrangement joins TRBV28 to TRBJ2-3, with 14 bases aligning to TRBD2. Looked up from germline, CDR1 is MDHEN and CDR2 is SYDVKM. V dropped 6 bases and J dropped 4; count of bases not matched to a gene: 18. The CDR3 is 20 residues long. Written as DNA, the CDR3 is TGTGCCAGCAGCCCCCGTGGACTAGCGGGAGGTGGGGGTCGCGCAGATACGCAGTATTTT. Encoded protein: CASSPRGLAGGGGRADTQYF.

The rearrangement links TRBV30 to TRBJ2-5; D possibly corresponds to TRBD1 (5 bases). This CDR3 is built from 11 residues. Trimming stripped 4 bases from V and 5 bases from J, with 8 bases between. Germline lookup yields CDR1 GTSNPN and CDR2 SVGIG (reference sequence). CDR3 DNA: TGTGCCTGGAAACAGGATGAGACCCAGTACTTC. This codes for CAWKQDETQYF.

This chain joins TRBV7-8 and TRBJ2-7; 7 bases are shared with TRBD2. This CDR3 is built from 13 residues. Germline V CDR1 and CDR2: SGHVS, FQNEAQ. J gave up 7 bases and V 1 base, and 4 bases lay outside the gene matches. The CDR3 protein is CASSLGQRDEQYF. The DNA for the CDR3 is TGTGCCAGCAGCTTAGGACAGCGGGATGAGCAGTACTTC. Full variable domain (rest looked up from reference TRBV7-8 and TRBJ2-7): GAGVSQSPRYKVAKRGQDVALRCDPISGHVSLFWYQQALGQGPEFLTYFQNEAQLDKSGLPSDRFFAERPEGSVSTLKIQRTQQEDSAVYLCASSLGQRDEQYFGPGTRLTVT.

The gene calls are TRBV5-6 and TRBJ1-5; 8 nucleotides match TRBD1. Germline CDR1 is SGHDT and CDR2 is YYEEEE. The CDR3 consists of 14 residues. Germline trimming cut 4 bases from V and 6 bases from J; bases unmatched to any gene: 6. Here the CDR3 reads CASSIGQGGQPQHF. CDR3 DNA: TGTGCCAGCAGCATTGGACAGGGCGGTCAGCCCCAGCATTTT.

This clone was counted only a few times. A far larger clone is one base from this, pointing to a likely read error. The chain employs TRBV5-6 and TRBJ1-1; 7 nucleotides align to TRBD1. This CDR3 comprises 17 residues. Germline loops: CDR1 SGHDT, CDR2 YYEEEE. After removal of 5 bases from V and 9 bases from J, the junction contained 22 bases not matched to a gene. The CDR3 region is CASRLKFTGVANDKAFF. The CDR3 DNA reads TGTGCCAGCAGATTGAAGTTCACAGGGGTAGCAAACGACAAAGCTTTCTTT.

The CDR3 spells CASSSSFELETQYF. CDR3 coding DNA: TGTGCCAGCAGTTCCTCCTTCGAGTTAGAGACCCAGTACTTC. The chain carries TRBV28 and TRBJ2-5, with D unresolved. This CDR3 has 14 amino acids. CDR1 MDHEN and CDR2 SYDVKM come from the germline V gene. Trimming stripped 4 bases from V and 4 bases from J, with 13 bases between.

This clone was found once. The gene calls are TRBV7-2 and TRBJ2-2; D remains unclear. With 4 bases removed from V and 2 bases from J, the gap between germline ends came to 17 bases. The germline V gene encodes CDR1 SGHTA and CDR2 FQGNSA. The CDR3 has 17 amino acids. In nucleotides, the CDR3 is TGTGCCAGCAGCTCGATTAGAAAGTGGTACAACACCGGGGAGCTGTTTTTT. Its protein is CASSSIRKWYNTGELFF. The variable domain in full, with the rest retrieved from reference TRBV7-2 and TRBJ2-2, is GAGVSQSPSNKVTEKGKDVELRCDPISGHTALYWYRQSLGQGLEFLIYFQGNSAPDKSGLPSDRFSAERTGGSVSTLTIQRTQQEDSAVYLCASSSIRKWYNTGELFFGEGSRLTVL.

J is TRBJ1-5 and V is TRBV4-1; no clear D. Germline assignment: CDR1 MGHRA and CDR2 YSYEKL. Trimming pared 0 bases from V and 7 bases from J, leaving 7 bases between. This CDR3 is built from 13 residues. CDR3 nucleotide sequence: TGCGCCAGCAGCCAAGAGCGGCGGCAGCCCCAGCATTTT. Its protein product is CASSQERRQPQHF.

The V call is TRBV15, the J call TRBJ2-7; 10 positions match TRBD2. The CDR3 runs 16 residues. CDR1 and CDR2 from the germline V gene are LNHNV and YYDKDF (reference sequence). J was trimmed by 0 bases and V by 3 bases; bases with no gene match: 5. CDR3 region: CATSSSTSGASYEQYF. Here the CDR3 DNA reads TGTGCCACCAGCAGTTCAACTAGCGGGGCCTCCTACGAGCAGTACTTC.

The table lists this clone with a few counts. J is TRBJ1-1 and V is TRBV7-9; 7 positions agree with TRBD1. Per germline, CDR1 SEHNR and CDR2 FQNEAQ (reference sequence). This CDR3 comprises 18 residues. Trimming at V came to 5 bases and at J to 5 bases, leaving 20 bases not matched to a gene. The CDR3 sequence: CASSPVGGQFQRGTEAFF. The CDR3 DNA sequence: TGTGCCAGCAGCCCGGTGGGGGGACAGTTCCAACGAGGGACTGAAGCTTTCTTT.

The chain links TRBV18 to TRBJ1-2; D gene ambiguous. Trimming cost V 0 bases and J 4 bases, with 9 bases left between them. This CDR3 has 14 residues. Germline values: CDR1 KGHSH, CDR2 LQKENI. CDR3 protein: CASSPPFGGYGYTF. CDR3 bases: TGTGCCAGCTCACCACCGTTCGGTGGCTATGGCTACACCTTC.

The chain links TRBV20-1 to TRBJ2-1; D uncertain. Germline CDR1 is DFQATT and CDR2 is SNEGSKA (reference sequence). The CDR3 covers 10 residues. V lost 5 bases and J lost 4, with 3 bases in between. CDR3 sequence reads: CSAVYNEQFF. The DNA of the CDR3 is TGCAGTGCTGTATACAATGAGCAGTTCTTC.

The chain couples TRBV9 to TRBJ1-5, with D perhaps matching TRBD1 (5 bases). The germline gives CDR1 SGDLS, CDR2 YYNGEE. V shed 0 bases and J shed 0 bases, with 7 bases lying between them. The CDR3 contains 15 residues. This CDR3 reads CASSVGGDSNQPQHF. The CDR3 DNA reads as TGTGCCAGCAGCGTAGGGGGGGATAGCAATCAGCCCCAGCATTTT.

This clone has only a few counts. Other DNA sequences in this sample translate to the same CDR3. The V and J genes are TRBV6-5 and TRBJ1-1; D is undetermined. The CDR3 length is 13 residues. In germline, CDR1 is MNHEY, CDR2 SVGAGI. V was trimmed by 0 bases and J by 2 bases, leaving 4 bases between them. CDR3 region: CASSYSRNTEAFF. The CDR3 nucleotides read TGTGCCAGCAGTTACTCGAGAAACACTGAAGCTTTCTTT.

This clone was seen just once. The chain employs TRBV19 and TRBJ2-3; 11 bases match TRBD2. The CDR3 consists of 15 residues. V was clipped by 4 bases and J by 3 bases; unmatched bases: 3. Germline CDR1 is LNHDA and CDR2 is SQIVND (reference sequence). CDR3 DNA sequence: TGTGCCAGTAGTACCATAGCGGGAGGGACAGATACGCAGTATTTT. This gives the protein CASSTIAGGTDTQYF.